This T cell receptor beta chain was profiled in a study of long-term antiretroviral therapy in people with HIV. About the research overall: Of all samples, the earliest predate the 2015 immediate-ART recommendation by about a decade.

The assay, immunoSEQ v3.0, was run at survey level. Sequencing was performed with immunoSEQ multiplex PCR; in TCRdb, only in-frame clones are kept and a portion is missing. The table has roughly 39,000 clones, less than 90% seen once. This clone was seen only once. The V and J ends lost 5 bases and 4 bases, in that order; junction bases with no gene match: 13. The CDR3 covers 18 residues. CDR1 and CDR2 from the germline V gene are SGHTA and FQGNSA. The V call is TRBV7-2, the J call TRBJ2-7, with 14 bases fitting TRBD2. Sequencing was performed on unsorted PBMCs, taken just before starting antiretroviral therapy. The sequence came from a woman aged 18-29 years with HIV. CDR3 sequence reads: CASSTWTSGRFRGYEQYF. The CDR3 DNA is TGTGCCAGCAGCACCTGGACTAGCGGGAGGTTTAGGGGGTACGAGCAGTACTTC.